This TCR beta chain appears in the sequencing data of a study of shared clonotypes between healthy human individuals. Study-level points and caveats: Only blood samples were collected, and tissue repertoires likely differ.

In the sorted-subset replicate PCRs, approximately 200 ng DNA, 25,000 to 30,000 T cell genomes, was used. The protocol was immunoSEQ multiplex PCR, while the TCRdb copy is restricted to in-frame clones and leaves out a portion. The sample has about 1 million clones; approximately 72% are singletons. Subsets obtained from CD4+ cells comprised CD45RA+ naive and CD45RA-negative memory cells. On this clone itself: Antigen unknown. This sample also contains other DNA sequences that code for the same CDR3.

Trimming took 0 bases from V and 4 from J, leaving 5 bases between them. CDR1 SGHRS and CDR2 YFSETQ come from the germline V gene. This CDR3 is 13 amino acids long. The specimen was memory CD4+ T cells sorted from blood. The subset was: CD45RA-negative fraction. The TCR was taken from a man aged 18 to 29 in good health. V and J are TRBV5-1 and TRBJ1-5, with D unresolved. CDR3 loop: CASSLAPNQPQHF. The CDR3 bases are TGCGCCAGCAGCTTGGCCCCGAATCAGCCCCAGCATTTT.